A selection of T cell receptor beta chains follows, all from one sample in a study of T cells expressing NK-cell markers. TCRdb processed the 5' RACE reads again and assigns one entry to each CDR3 protein, with no DNA. The listing records about 550,000 distinct CDR3 sequences. Sequencing was performed on blood T cells: a sorted CD56 or NKG2C T cell subset, CD4+ or CD8+ T cells, or bulk PBMC T cells (not recorded which). These receptors all stem from a man between 18 and 29 years old in good health. Each CDR3 is given with its conserved first and last residue.

cdr3_length,j_call,v_call,cdr3_aa
18,TRBJ2-3,TRBV4-1,CASSLTRGSGGSTDTQYF
16,TRBJ1-3,TRBV7-2,CASSLGGLQSGNTIYF
16,TRBJ2-2,TRBV7-2,CASSQRRPVNTGELFF
12,TRBJ2-1,TRBV28,CASKAWGSEQFF
14,TRBJ2-3,TRBV29-1,CSVAQVVAADTQYF
15,TRBJ1-2,TRBV15,CATSRDTMGPPSHTF
15,TRBJ1-5,TRBV5-8,CASSKDRETATSQHF
12,TRBJ2-1,TRBV15,CATSRDDAAWFF
13,TRBJ2-7,TRBV3-1,CASSPVRGNEQYF
13,TRBJ1-2,TRBV30,CASYDRVGYGYTF
13,TRBJ2-6,TRBV12-3/TRBV12-4,CASSLRVANVLTF
16,TRBJ2-5,TRBV27,CASSRLAVGRAETQYF
13,TRBJ2-1,TRBV11-2,CASGMYGRNEQFF
17,TRBJ2-2,TRBV29-1,CSVLRTGLGWGAGELFF
15,TRBJ2-2,TRBV3-1,CASSQDNRDTGELFF
11,TRBJ2-5,TRBV29-1,CSGRQSETQYF
17,TRBJ2-2,TRBV20-1,CSARDPGSGPNTGELFF
16,TRBJ2-5,TRBV4-3,CASSQDRRLQRGTQYF
14,TRBJ1-1,TRBV29-1,CSHIAGGLNTEAFF
13,TRBJ1-1,TRBV21-1,CAGSRGGWTEAFF
14,TRBJ2-5,TRBV7-2,CASSPGPPEKTQYF
18,TRBJ2-1,TRBV27,CASSLAFLGRAGRNEQFF
12,TRBJ2-1,TRBV29-1,CSVEGRTGGLFF
12,TRBJ2-1,TRBV29-1,CSVEVIADEQFF
15,TRBJ2-7,TRBV4-2,CASSQGSSSNYEQYF
12,TRBJ2-1,TRBV20-1,CSARESRNEQFF
16,TRBJ2-6,TRBV5-1,CASSSTSGSGANVLTF
16,TRBJ2-5,TRBV5-1,CASYPGTSGFAETQYF
14,TRBJ2-7,TRBV28,CASRDQGGPHEQYF
15,TRBJ2-5,TRBV5-1,CASSVSLDPGETQYF
13,TRBJ2-7,TRBV4-3,CASSQGVGYEQYF
12,TRBJ2-1,TRBV10-3,CAIRRGSNEQFF
16,TRBJ2-2,TRBV20-1,CSAEPLAEPKTGELFF
14,TRBJ2-2,TRBV10-3,CAIPSGRETGELFF
16,TRBJ1-5,TRBV15,CATSRDYGRGDQPQHF
13,TRBJ2-1,TRBV18,CASSRGERNEQFF
12,TRBJ2-1,TRBV12-3/TRBV12-4,CASSSWTSEQFF
15,TRBJ1-2,TRBV25-1,CASSLMGTGPYGYTF
17,TRBJ2-7,TRBV28,CASSFRDRGLASYEQYF
15,TRBJ2-6,TRBV19,CASSIDRAQGNVLTF
14,TRBJ1-1,TRBV5-5,CASSLGDRALEAFF
14,TRBJ2-5,TRBV24-1,CATSDKGRGETQYF
17,TRBJ2-2,TRBV7-2,CASSSSASGGITGELFF
15,TRBJ1-1,TRBV5-1,CASSLAGVMNTEAFF
15,TRBJ2-7,TRBV7-2,CASSLGTSGFYEQYF
16,TRBJ2-2,TRBV7-7,CASSLISASNTGELFF
16,TRBJ2-2,TRBV6-5,CASSYIVQTNTGELFF
18,TRBJ2-1,TRBV15,CATSRDRLAGVMENEQFF
12,TRBJ1-5,TRBV12-3/TRBV12-4,CASSLRGGFQHF
13,TRBJ1-6,TRBV10-2,CASRSTGDSPLHF
15,TRBJ2-5,TRBV15,CATSKEAGGGETQYF